These 20 T cell receptor beta chains were all obtained from the same sample, sequenced in a study of blood T cell repertoires in COVID-19 (dated by TCRdb to 2018 to 2021). The protocol used for the library was the immunoSEQ multiplex PCR assay. Held by TCRdb, this immuneACCESS table contains in-frame sequences only and omits some clones. Under half of the omission traces to an unresolved V gene where checked; the cause of the rest is unknown. For this sample there are about 43,000 clones; 80% to 90% appear just once. Around a tenth of the sample rests with the top ten. Sequencing used peripheral blood. The receptors come from a human donor in a cohort sampled during active COVID-19.

The gene calls are TRBV28 and TRBJ2-1; tentatively, D is TRBD1 (6 bases). This CDR3 contains 13 residues. The V and J ends lost 1 base and 11 bases respectively, with 12 bases between them. Per germline, CDR1 MDHEN and CDR2 SYDVKM. The CDR3 reads CASSLYGTRKQFF. DNA of the CDR3: TGTGCCAGCAGTTTATACGGGACAAGAAAGCAGTTCTTC. The variable domain in full, with the rest retrieved from reference TRBV28 and TRBJ2-1, is DVKVTQSSRYLVKRTGEKVFLECVQDMDHENMFWYRQDPGLGLRLIYFSYDVKMKEKGDIPEGYSVSREKKERFSLILESASTNQTSMYLCASSLYGTRKQFFGPGTRLTVL.

The chain is built from TRBV18 and TRBJ2-2, with D perhaps TRBD1 (6 bases). With 5 bases removed from V and 3 bases from J, the gap between germline ends came to 19 bases. CDR3 length equals 17 residues. Looked up from germline, CDR1 is KGHSH and CDR2 is LQKENI. The CDR3 DNA follows: TGTGCCAGCTCAGCCCTGCAGGGGCTAGGTTACACCGGGGAGCTGTTTTTT. Residues: CASSALQGLGYTGELFF. The full variable domain, in which reference TRBV18 and TRBJ2-2 provide the parts outside the CDR3, is NAGVMQNPRHLVRRRGQEARLRCSPMKGHSHVYWYRQLPEEGLKFMVYLQKENIIDESGMPKERFSAEFPKEGPSILRIQQVVRGDSAAYFCASSALQGLGYTGELFFGEGSRLTVL.

The CDR3 protein is CASSLTGAQREYEQYF. The CDR3 DNA follows: TGTGCCAGCAGCTTAACAGGGGCGCAGAGGGAATACGAGCAGTACTTC. The chain combines TRBV7-9 with TRBJ2-7; 7 nucleotides agree with TRBD1. Germline assignment: CDR1 SEHNR and CDR2 FQNEAQ (reference sequence). The CDR3 runs 16 residues. Losses at the gene ends were 2 bases for V and 4 bases for J; bases not matched to a gene: 11.

The sample holds a few counts of this clone. At one end the junction does not follow the germline gene, possibly because of a read error. The gene calls are TRBV5-6 and TRBJ1-2; D might be TRBD1 (6 bases). Germline loops: CDR1 SGHDT, CDR2 YYEEEE. The CDR3 has 11 residues. Here the CDR3 DNA reads TGTGCCAGCAGCTCCACAGGGTTCAGGGCTTTC. It encodes CASSSTGFRAF. The full variable domain, its missing parts supplied by reference TRBV5-6 and TRBJ1-2, is DAGVTQSPTHLIKTRGQQVTLRCSPKSGHDTVSWYQQALGQGPQFIFQYYEEEERQRGNFPDRFSGHQFPNYSSELNVNALLLGDSALYLCASSSTGFRAFGSGTRLTVV.

This chain joins TRBV7-2 and TRBJ2-3; D is perhaps TRBD2 (6 bases). This CDR3 comprises 11 residues. V was clipped by 8 bases and J by 3 bases, with 6 bases between them. Germline V gives CDR1 SGHTA, CDR2 FQGNSA. CDR3 sequence: CASGGTDTQYF. The CDR3 DNA follows: TGTGCCAGCGGGGGGACAGATACGCAGTATTTT.

The chain has TRBV3-1 (or the pseudogene TRBV3-2) and TRBJ2-1, with 9 bases matching TRBD2. Germline CDR1 is LGHDT and CDR2 is YNNKEL (reference sequence). The length of the CDR3 is 16 residues. V lost 5 bases to trimming and J lost 6 bases; unmatched junction nucleotides: 11. This CDR3 is CASSWFGGGACNEQFF. In nucleotides, the CDR3 is TGTGCCAGCAGCTGGTTTGGCGGGGGGGCATGCAATGAGCAGTTCTTC.

The chain links TRBV7-9 to TRBJ2-3; D not resolved. The germline gives CDR1 SEHNR, CDR2 FQNEAQ (reference sequence). Trimming stripped 5 bases from V and 3 bases from J, with 15 bases between. The CDR3 has 15 amino acids. In nucleotides, the CDR3 is TGTGCCAGCAGCCCCGACTCGATAAGTACAGATACGCAGTATTTT. It translates to CASSPDSISTDTQYF.

V is TRBV7-9 and J is TRBJ2-3; D is possibly TRBD1 (5 bases). V was trimmed by 3 bases and J by 1 base, leaving 11 bases between them. Germline CDR1 SEHNR, CDR2 FQNEAQ (reference sequence). The CDR3 has 15 amino acids. The CDR3 DNA sequence: TGTGCCAGCAGCTTCAACAGGTTCGGCACAGATACGCAGTATTTT. Encoded protein: CASSFNRFGTDTQYF.

The V gene is TRBV5-4, the J gene TRBJ1-4, with 7 bases aligning to TRBD1. Germline loops: CDR1 SGHNT, CDR2 YYREEE (reference sequence). The CDR3 consists of 15 residues. The trim removed 4 bases at V and 5 bases at J, leaving 8 bases unmatched. CDR3 bases: TGTGCCAGCAGCATTAACAGGGGTCTAAATGAAAAACTGTTTTTT. It codes for CASSINRGLNEKLFF.

The chain uses TRBV5-4 and TRBJ2-2; D ambiguous. This CDR3 comprises 15 residues. V dropped 3 bases and J dropped 5 bases, with 14 bases sitting between them. In germline, CDR1 is SGHNT, CDR2 YYREEE (reference sequence). The CDR3, as DNA: TGTGCCAGCAGCTCCCCACTCCCCGGGACCGGGGAGCTGTTTTTT. Translated: CASSSPLPGTGELFF.

This clone was recorded once. The CDR3 bases are TGTGCCATCAGTGTTGGCTCGGGACAGGGGGGTTATGGCTACACCTTC. This gives the protein CAISVGSGQGGYGYTF. The chain employs TRBV10-3 and TRBJ1-2, with 11 bases matching TRBD1. CDR1 and CDR2 from the germline V gene are ENHRY and SYGVKD. V lost 4 bases, J lost 5 bases, and 9 bases stayed unmatched. CDR3 size: 16 residues.

The chain combines TRBV30 with TRBJ1-2; possibly TRBD1 for D (5 bases). The V end was cut by 3 bases, the J end by 0 bases, with 11 bases between. The CDR3 sequence is 14 residues long. The germline gives CDR1 GTSNPN, CDR2 SVGIG (reference sequence). The CDR3 bases are TGTGCCTGGAGCCGGGGGAGGGCTAACTATGGCTACACCTTC. This codes for CAWSRGRANYGYTF.

The genes are TRBV30 and TRBJ1-3, with a weak D call TRBD1 (6 bases). Trimming shortened V by 5 bases and J by 2 bases, and 13 bases separated the two germline ends. Germline-derived CDR1 and CDR2 are GTSNPN and SVGIG (reference sequence). The CDR3 totals 14 residues. CDR3 protein: CAWEKTGAGNTIYF. Written as DNA, the CDR3 is TGTGCCTGGGAAAAGACAGGTGCTGGAAACACCATATATTTT.

The chain links TRBV4-3 to TRBJ2-7, with D perhaps TRBD1 (5 bases). Trimming removed 1 base at V and 0 bases at J, with 7 bases between. This CDR3 is built from 14 residues. From germline, CDR1 is LGHNA and CDR2 YSLEER. The CDR3 reads CASSQGQNSYEQYF. The DNA of the CDR3 is TGCGCCAGCAGCCAAGGACAGAACTCCTACGAGCAGTACTTC.

This chain connects TRBV7-2 to TRBJ2-7; TRBD1 matches 8 bases. From germline, CDR1 is SGHTA and CDR2 FQGNSA. After removal of 5 bases from V and 2 bases from J, the junction contained 8 bases not matched to a gene. This CDR3 has 15 residues. The CDR3 DNA follows: TGTGCCAGCAGCCCGACAGGGGTTGGGCCCTACGAGCAGTACTTC. It specifies CASSPTGVGPYEQYF.

This clone appeared a few times. This rearrangement joins TRBV5-6 to TRBJ2-3, with 11 bases that match TRBD1. Germline V gives CDR1 SGHDT, CDR2 YYEEEE. The CDR3 has 16 residues. J was trimmed by 3 bases and V by 3 bases; bases with no gene match: 6. This chain's CDR3 is CASSSDRGPRTDTQYF. In DNA form, the CDR3 reads TGTGCCAGCAGCTCGGACAGGGGGCCTAGGACAGATACGCAGTATTTT. Complete variable domain (other parts from reference TRBV5-6 and TRBJ2-3): DAGVTQSPTHLIKTRGQQVTLRCSPKSGHDTVSWYQQALGQGPQFIFQYYEEEERQRGNFPDRFSGHQFPNYSSELNVNALLLGDSALYLCASSSDRGPRTDTQYFGPGTRLTVL.

The chain has TRBV20-1 and TRBJ1-1; unclear D gene. The germline V gene encodes CDR1 DFQATT and CDR2 SNEGSKA (reference sequence). This CDR3 is built from 11 residues. V shed 6 bases and J shed 4 bases, with 9 bases lying between them. The CDR3 coding sequence is TGCAGTGCCCCTCGCGGCACTGAAGCTTTCTTT. Translated, it gives CSAPRGTEAFF.

The genes are TRBV6-5 and TRBJ2-7, with 8 bases matching TRBD1. CDR1 and CDR2 (germline): MNHEY, SVGAGI. The CDR3 runs to 13 residues. J gave up 7 bases and V 5 bases, and 7 bases lay outside the gene matches. The CDR3 here is CASSTGQGVEQYF. The CDR3 nucleotides read TGTGCCAGCAGTACAGGACAGGGTGTGGAGCAGTACTTC.

This clone was recorded a few times. The chain links TRBV5-4 to TRBJ1-2; D ambiguous. This CDR3 is built from 15 residues. The germline V and J ends were trimmed by 2 bases and 6 bases, with 17 bases remaining between them. Germline CDR1 reads SGHNT; CDR2 reads YYREEE (reference sequence). In nucleotides, the CDR3 is TGTGCCAGCAGCTTAGTTTCGCGGGAGTCCGATGGCTACACCTTC. Its protein is CASSLVSRESDGYTF. Complete variable domain (other parts from reference TRBV5-4 and TRBJ1-2): ETGVTQSPTHLIKTRGQQVTLRCSSQSGHNTVSWYQQALGQGPQFIFQYYREEENGRGNFPPRFSGLQFPNYSSELNVNALELDDSALYLCASSLVSRESDGYTFGSGTRLTVV.

The V call is TRBV28, the J call TRBJ1-2; D remains unclear. The length of the CDR3 is 14 residues. Germline assignment: CDR1 MDHEN and CDR2 SYDVKM. Deletions cut 6 bases from V and 5 bases from J, with 16 bases between. The CDR3 here is CASRRINLRYGYTF. The CDR3 DNA is TGTGCCAGCAGGCGGATCAATTTGCGGTATGGCTACACCTTC.